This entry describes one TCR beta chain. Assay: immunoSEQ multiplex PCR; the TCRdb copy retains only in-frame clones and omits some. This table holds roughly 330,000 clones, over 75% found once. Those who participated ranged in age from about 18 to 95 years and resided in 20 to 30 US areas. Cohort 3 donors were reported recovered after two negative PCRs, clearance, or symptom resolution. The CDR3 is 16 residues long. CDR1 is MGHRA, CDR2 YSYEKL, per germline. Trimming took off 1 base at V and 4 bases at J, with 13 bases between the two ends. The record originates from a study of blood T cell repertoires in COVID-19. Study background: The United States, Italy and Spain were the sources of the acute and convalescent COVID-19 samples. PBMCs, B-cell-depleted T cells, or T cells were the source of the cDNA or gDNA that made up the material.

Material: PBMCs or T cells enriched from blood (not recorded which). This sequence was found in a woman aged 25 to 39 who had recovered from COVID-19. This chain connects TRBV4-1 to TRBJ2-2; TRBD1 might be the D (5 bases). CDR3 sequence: CASSQGGTPGTGELFF. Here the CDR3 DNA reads TGCGCCAGCAGCCAAGGGGGCACGCCTGGCACCGGGGAGCTGTTTTTT.